A single sample gave rise to the 28 T cell receptor beta chains below, sequenced in a study of T-cell reconstitution after alpha-beta-depleted transplantation in children. This sample's TCRbeta library carried unique molecular identifier barcodes. TCRdb passed the PCR reads through MiXCR, listing each CDR3 protein once. Here the sample spans about 980,000 distinct CDR3 sequences, about 29% being singletons. Material: PBMCs, mostly from graft donor cells, obtained 360 days after TCRalphabeta/CD19-depleted stem cell transplant. These receptors were obtained from a boy less than two years old who had a stem cell transplant for SCID, so the T cells may come from the graft donor.

This clonotype was counted at least ten times. The chain has TRBV5-6 and TRBJ2-7, with D uncertain. Trimming pared 2 bases from V and 5 bases from J, leaving 5 bases between. The CDR3 length is 11 residues. CDR1 is SGHDT and CDR2 is YYEEEE in the germline V gene. The CDR3 DNA is TGTGCCAGCAGCTTTTCCCACGAGCAGTACTTC. Its protein product is CASSFSHEQYF. Variable domain in full (rest from reference TRBV5-6 and TRBJ2-7): DAGVTQSPTHLIKTRGQQVTLRCSPKSGHDTVSWYQQALGQGPQFIFQYYEEEERQRGNFPDRFSGHQFPNYSSELNVNALLLGDSALYLCASSFSHEQYFGPGTRLTVT.

The genes are TRBV10-2 and TRBJ1-1, with D maybe TRBD1 (6 bases). Germline V gene lookup returns CDR1 WSHSY and CDR2 SAAADI. This CDR3 region has 15 residues. V was clipped by 7 bases and J by 6 bases, with 21 bases between them. The DNA of the CDR3 is TGCGCCAGCAAGATTCTTAGGGGGGCCAGGGCTGAAGCTTTCTTT. It codes for CASKILRGARAEAFF.

This clonotype was recorded a few times. J is TRBJ2-3 and V is TRBV2, with D possibly TRBD1 on 5 matching bases. The CDR3 has 14 amino acids. V was trimmed by 6 bases and J by 2 bases, leaving 12 bases between them. Germline loops: CDR1 SNHLY, CDR2 FYNNEI. CDR3 sequence (DNA): TGTGCCAGCAGGGTCGACAGTCCCACAGATACGCAGTATTTT. It specifies CASRVDSPTDTQYF.

V is TRBV20-1 and J is TRBJ2-3, with D perhaps matching TRBD1 (5 bases). From germline, CDR1 is DFQATT and CDR2 SNEGSKA (reference sequence). The V gene lost 4 bases and the J gene lost 2 bases, with 13 bases spanning the gap. The CDR3 is 14 residues long. The chain's CDR3 is CSAIQEILTDTQYF. CDR3 coding DNA: TGCAGTGCTATACAGGAGATACTCACAGATACGCAGTATTTT.

The chain uses TRBV2 and TRBJ2-1; 7 nucleotides line up with TRBD1. There are 16 residues in the CDR3. Germline CDR1 and CDR2: SNHLY and FYNNEI. Trimming removed 6 bases from V and 0 bases from J; junction bases left unmatched: 8. The CDR3 loop reads CASRRTGKGSYNEQFF. The CDR3 DNA reads as TGTGCCAGCAGACGGACAGGAAAGGGCTCCTACAATGAGCAGTTCTTC.

The rearrangement joins TRBV6-5 to TRBJ2-2; no clear D gene. With 0 bases removed from V and 4 bases from J, the gap between germline ends came to 9 bases. The CDR3 consists of 15 residues. Germline CDR1 reads MNHEY; CDR2 reads SVGAGI. This CDR3 reads CASSYSPSGTGELFF. For the CDR3, the DNA is TGTGCCAGCAGTTACTCCCCCTCGGGCACCGGGGAGCTGTTTTTT.

The V and J genes are TRBV29-1 and TRBJ2-2; D gene ambiguous. The length of the CDR3 is 15 residues. Germline lookup yields CDR1 SQVTM and CDR2 ANQGSEA. Trimming took 7 bases from V and 2 from J, leaving 17 bases between them. CDR3 DNA sequence: TGCAGCGCCCGGACCCAGATCTATAACACCGGGGAGCTGTTTTTT. Translation gives CSARTQIYNTGELFF.

The V gene is TRBV5-1, the J gene TRBJ2-5; TRBD1 might be the D (6 bases). Per the germline V gene, CDR1 is SGHRS and CDR2 is YFSETQ. Deletions cut 0 bases from V and 2 bases from J, with 14 bases between. This CDR3 has 16 residues. The CDR3 protein is CASSLESDRFQETQYF. The CDR3 nucleotides read TGCGCCAGCAGCTTGGAGTCGGACAGATTTCAAGAGACCCAGTACTTC.

The V call is TRBV12-3 or TRBV12-4, the J call TRBJ2-3; D is ambiguous. The CDR3 has 14 residues. V was clipped by 2 bases and J by 2 bases, with 8 bases between them. The CDR3 bases are TGTGCCAGCAGTTTACTTAGGCCCACAGATACGCAGTATTTT. Translating gives CASSLLRPTDTQYF.

This sequence joins TRBV20-1 and TRBJ1-6; 8 bases are shared with TRBD1. Germline CDR1 is DFQATT and CDR2 is SNEGSKA (reference sequence). CDR3 length: 14 residues. V was pared by 4 bases and J by 7 bases, with 6 bases of the junction left unmatched. CDR3 coding DNA: TGCAGTGCTACCCCAGGGGGCAGGAATTCACCCCTCCACTTT. Its protein product is CSATPGGRNSPLHF.

This clonotype was observed a few times. The chain employs TRBV29-1 and TRBJ1-3, with D perhaps TRBD1 (5 bases). V shed 5 bases and J shed 2 bases, with 10 bases lying between them. There are 13 residues in the CDR3. The germline gives CDR1 SQVTM, CDR2 ANQGSEA. The CDR3 coding sequence is TGCAGCGTTCTCCAGGGTCCTGGAAACACCATATATTTT. This translates into CSVLQGPGNTIYF.

This clonotype was seen only a few times. The chain recombines TRBV11-1 with TRBJ2-1, with D possibly being TRBD1 (5 bases). This CDR3 spans 20 amino acids. V shed 1 base and J shed 5 bases, with 27 bases lying between them. Germline V lookup: CDR1 SGHAT, CDR2 FQDESV (reference sequence). This chain's CDR3 is CASSLVTDRFTGPENNEQFF. DNA for the CDR3: TGTGCCAGCAGCTTAGTTACCGACAGATTTACCGGACCTGAAAACAATGAGCAGTTCTTC.

This chain connects TRBV7-9 to TRBJ1-4; 9 nucleotides agree with TRBD1. Germline loops: CDR1 SEHNR, CDR2 FQNEAQ (reference sequence). The CDR3 totals 14 residues. With V trimmed by 10 bases and J by 8 bases, 11 bases remained unmatched. The CDR3 spells CATNRDRVAEKLFF. Written as DNA, the CDR3 is TGTGCCACCAACCGGGACAGGGTCGCGGAAAAACTGTTTTTT.

This clonotype was seen many times. This chain connects TRBV12-3 or TRBV12-4 to TRBJ2-5; D call uncertain. V lost 6 bases to trimming and J lost 8 bases, with 22 bases between them. The CDR3 consists of 15 residues. CDR3 nucleotide sequence: TGTGCCAGCAGCCCTGCGGTGGGTAGAAGAGAAACCCAGTACTTC. Protein product: CASSPAVGRRETQYF.

This clonotype appeared a few times. V is TRBV20-1 and J is TRBJ2-3; a weak D match, TRBD2 (6 bases). V gave up 1 base and J gave up 0 bases, with 11 bases separating them. CDR1 DFQATT and CDR2 SNEGSKA come from the germline V gene (reference sequence). The length of the CDR3 is 15 residues. The CDR3 DNA follows: TGCAGTGCTAGAGGCGGGGAGCCTAGCACAGATACGCAGTATTTT. Translating gives CSARGGEPSTDTQYF.

The CDR3 sequence is CSARSVDRVTAFF. CDR3 DNA: TGCAGTGCTAGATCGGTGGACAGGGTGACAGCTTTCTTT. The chain uses TRBV20-1 and TRBJ1-1; 8 nucleotides agree with TRBD1. This CDR3 comprises 13 residues. V trimming: 2 bases; J trimming: 10 bases; junction bases outside the gene matches: 9. Germline values: CDR1 DFQATT, CDR2 SNEGSKA (reference sequence).

CDR3 nucleotides: TGCAGTGCTAGAGCCACAGGGAATTATAATTCACCCCTCCACTTT. Translating it yields CSARATGNYNSPLHF. This sequence joins TRBV20-1 and TRBJ1-6; perhaps TRBD1 as D (6 bases). This CDR3 is built from 15 residues. Germline V gives CDR1 DFQATT, CDR2 SNEGSKA (reference sequence). Trimming stripped 1 base from V and 4 bases from J, with 11 bases between.

The V and J genes are TRBV5-1 and TRBJ1-1; 9 bases match TRBD1. The CDR3 totals 17 residues. Germline loops: CDR1 SGHRS, CDR2 YFSETQ. V gave up 3 bases and J gave up 4 bases; unmatched junction bases: 13. The CDR3 here is CASSSFPGQGSATEAFF. The CDR3 DNA is TGCGCCAGCAGCTCCTTCCCGGGACAGGGTTCGGCCACTGAAGCTTTCTTT.

This sequence joins TRBV29-1 and TRBJ1-2; weak D call: TRBD1 (6 bases). The CDR3 length is 18 residues. V lost 0 bases, J lost 2 bases, and 22 bases lay in between. Looked up from germline, CDR1 is SQVTM and CDR2 is ANQGSEA. CDR3 loop: CSVEDRRTVYARNYGYTF. The CDR3 DNA follows: TGCAGCGTTGAAGATCGGAGGACAGTCTACGCTCGAAACTATGGCTACACCTTC.

The gene calls are TRBV3-1 and TRBJ2-1, with 8 nucleotides matching TRBD1. Germline V gene sequence: CDR1 LGHDT, CDR2 YNNKEL (reference sequence). The CDR3 runs to 21 residues. The V gene end was trimmed by 3 bases and the J gene end by 4 bases; junction bases not matched to a gene: 23. Here the CDR3 reads CASSQRTGHLLDIVLYNEQFF. CDR3 coding DNA: TGTGCCAGCAGCCAGCGGACAGGGCACCTTTTGGATATCGTCCTATACAATGAGCAGTTCTTC.

This clonotype was counted only a few times. The V call is TRBV12-3 or TRBV12-4, the J call TRBJ1-3; the D is unclear. V was trimmed by 7 bases and J by 10 bases, leaving 17 bases between them. This CDR3 spans 13 amino acids. CDR3 sequence reads: CASTLRALETIYF. The CDR3 DNA sequence: TGTGCCAGCACCCTTCGGGCCCTAGAGACCATATATTTT.

This clonotype was counted between two and nine times. This chain links TRBV12-3 or TRBV12-4 with TRBJ2-2; D is uncertain. There are 16 residues in the CDR3. V dropped 6 bases and J dropped 3 bases, with 17 bases sitting between them. The CDR3 nucleotides read TGTGCCAGCAGCCCTCAAGGCCGTGTGGACACCGGGGAGCTGTTTTTT. It translates to CASSPQGRVDTGELFF.

The table lists this clonotype with many counts. The genes are TRBV12-3 or TRBV12-4 and TRBJ2-7; TRBD1 agrees at 8 bases. V lost 7 bases to trimming and J lost 4 bases; unmatched junction nucleotides: 12. The CDR3 covers 15 residues. CDR3 in DNA: TGTGCCAGCAACGCCGGACAGGGCCTCCTTTACGAGCAGTACTTC. Amino acid sequence: CASNAGQGLLYEQYF.

This clonotype was found a few times. The chain combines TRBV3-1 with TRBJ2-7; 8 bases align to TRBD1. Germline CDR1 and CDR2: LGHDT and YNNKEL (reference sequence). CDR3 length: 14 amino acids. After removal of 2 bases from V and 9 bases from J, the junction contained 9 bases not matched to a gene. The CDR3 protein is CASSQQGASDGQYF. CDR3 sequence (DNA): TGTGCCAGCAGCCAACAGGGGGCTTCGGACGGGCAGTACTTC.

V and J are TRBV7-9 and TRBJ2-5; no clear D gene. This CDR3 is built from 13 residues. Trimming left V 5 bases short and J 4 bases short, with 11 bases between. Germline CDR1 and CDR2: SEHNR and FQNEAQ (reference sequence). In DNA form, the CDR3 reads TGTGCCAGCAGCCCCCGGCCCTTAGAGACCCAGTACTTC. It translates to CASSPRPLETQYF.

This clonotype has just a few counts. V and J are TRBV2 and TRBJ2-1; D is unresolved. This CDR3 contains 14 residues. Trimming removed 1 base at V and 9 bases at J, with 13 bases between. Germline loops: CDR1 SNHLY, CDR2 FYNNEI. CDR3 DNA: TGTGCCAGCAGTGAAGGGCCTGTCTGGGGTGAGCAGTTCTTC. The encoded protein is CASSEGPVWGEQFF.

This clonotype was found many times. The V gene is TRBV28, the J gene TRBJ2-7, with D possibly matching TRBD1 (5 bases). This CDR3 is built from 15 residues. CDR1 is MDHEN, CDR2 SYDVKM, per germline. Trimming shortened V by 2 bases and J by 3 bases, and 14 bases separated the two germline ends. The DNA of the CDR3 is TGTGCCAGCAGTTTAGAGGCAGGGTTATTCTACGAGCAGTACTTC. It specifies CASSLEAGLFYEQYF. The full variable domain, in which reference TRBV28 and TRBJ2-7 provide the parts outside the CDR3, is DVKVTQSSRYLVKRTGEKVFLECVQDMDHENMFWYRQDPGLGLRLIYFSYDVKMKEKGDIPEGYSVSREKKERFSLILESASTNQTSMYLCASSLEAGLFYEQYFGPGTRLTVT.

The gene calls are TRBV12-3 or TRBV12-4 and TRBJ2-6, with 14 bases aligning to TRBD2. This CDR3 region has 20 residues. Unmatched junction bases numbered 10, after V lost 2 bases and J lost 4 bases. In DNA form, the CDR3 reads TGTGCCAGCAGTTTACGACTAGCGGGGGGGCCTATGTCCGGGGCCAACGTCCTGACTTTC. It codes for CASSLRLAGGPMSGANVLTF.